This paragraph reports one T cell receptor beta chain. The CDR3 has 16 amino acids. Germline CDR1 LNHDA, CDR2 SQIVND (reference sequence). The V and J ends lost 1 base and 1 base respectively, with 11 bases between them. Clones were sequenced by immunoSEQ multiplex PCR, and TCRdb holds only the in-frame ones, with some missing. The table has about 110,000 clones, approximately 80% seen once. These data are taken from a study of blood T cell repertoires in COVID-19. Overall study context: From the United States, Italy and Spain came samples of acute and convalescent COVID-19. The analysed material was cDNA or gDNA that came from T cells, B-cell-depleted T cells, or PBMCs.

This TCR derives from a woman aged 80 or older with active or convalescent COVID-19. The sample consisted of peripheral blood. The chain uses TRBV19 and TRBJ2-4; tentatively, D is TRBD1 (6 bases). The CDR3 DNA reads TGTGCCAGTAGTATAGCGGACAGTCTTGCCAAAAACATTCAGTACTTC. It is translated as CASSIADSLAKNIQYF.